This T cell receptor (beta chain) came from a study of shared clonotypes between healthy human individuals. Study as a whole: The study used three CD4 naive, three CD4 memory, two CD8 naive and one CD8 memory plate per donor.

Study outcomes and limitations: Researchers sampled blood only, noting tissue repertoires likely differ. Naive subsets generally exceeded memory subsets in estimated richness. Investigators expected sequencing depth to affect clonotype sharing among donors.

Regarding this clone: Antigen specificity is unknown.

This CDR3 is 14 amino acids long. Trimming pared 0 bases from V and 2 bases from J, leaving 5 bases between. Looked up from germline, CDR1 is LGHNA and CDR2 is YSLEER. TCRdb's table, derived via immunoSEQ multiplex PCR, lists solely in-frame clones and lacks some. The table has more than 600,000 clones, roughly 94% seen once. Naive-designated CD8 cells lacked CD45RO, were positively enriched for CCR7, and omitted terminally differentiated effector memory CD45RA+ cells. The source of this sequence is a man under 40 in good health. V is TRBV4-3 and J is TRBJ2-1, with TRBD1 as a possible D gene (5 bases). Sequencing was performed on naive CD8+ T cells sorted from blood. The DNA for the CDR3 is TGCGCCAGCAGCCAAGACAGGGCCTACAATGAGCAGTTCTTC. Its protein is CASSQDRAYNEQFF.